A single TCR beta chain is shown here with its context. Its antigen is not yet known. There are no base qualities to consult, and no much larger clone falls within one base. This sample is drawn from a study of graft-versus-host responses after intestinal transplantation (dated by TCRdb to the early 2020s). Some background on the complete study: The transplants that recipients got were multivisceral, liver-intestinal, or isolated intestinal. A peak of at least 4% donor T cells among recipient peripheral blood mononuclear cells was the definition used for donor T cell macrochimerism. Rather than being sequenced by the commercial service, samples from three later patients were sequenced in-house on an Illumina MiSeq and processed with MiXCR. After intestinal transplantation, graft-versus-host and host-versus-graft alloreactive T cell clones in the graft, circulation and bone marrow were tracked using bulk TCR-beta CDR3 sequencing. Anti-thymocyte globulin induction was given to all recipients, followed by maintenance tacrolimus and steroids for approximately three years. The cohort enrolled some 24 intestinal transplant recipients, one of whom was a retransplant, and 3 patients without pretransplant specimens were excluded. Alloreactive clones were identified by sequencing pre-transplant mixed lymphocyte reaction products and comparing these products with unstimulated pre-transplant donor and recipient T cells.

The research as a whole found: GvH clones turned up in recipient bone marrow, with some appearing earlier in ileal mucosa or blood, a pattern consistent with an intestinal mucosal origin. Peak levels of circulating GvH clones were associated with declines in HvG clones early after transplant. The relatively low number and heterogeneity of intestinal transplant patients limited the conclusions. High GvH to HvG T cell clonal ratios were observed in the allografts of patients with donor T cell macrochimerism.

Libraries were constructed by the immunoSEQ multiplex PCR assay. High-throughput TCR-beta CDR3 sequencing of genomic DNA from most patients was performed by Adaptive Biotechnologies. The study's own analysis went as follows. TCR sequencing data were retrieved from Adaptive's ImmunoSEQ software for 15 to 20 patients, whereas three other patients were processed with MiXCR and VDJtools. Because the origin of CDR3 nucleotide sequences shared between donor and recipient could not be assigned, those sequences were removed. Alloreactive clones required at least 2-fold expansion over unstimulated cells and minimum CFSE-low frequency of 0.002% (template counts) or 0.001% (read counts). Mappable clones were those detected in sequenced pre-transplant spleen, lymph node, or MLR CFSE-low populations of the donor or recipient. Cumulative frequency of alloreactive clones was calculated as a percentage of all sequences weighted by copy number. This immuneACCESS table, as held by TCRdb, lists in-frame sequences with V and J called but not all clones. Of the missing ones, under half trace to an unresolved V gene in checked studies; the others have no known cause. The DNA gave D and trimming, while V, J and clone size come from that table. Here the sample has around 9,000 clones; about 94% occur a single time. 2.1% of the sample comes from the top ten.

Blood samples were collected up to 4 times in the first month after transplant and then at least monthly when available. The specimen was PBMCs, collected 11 days after intestinal transplantation. This TCR came from a human patient who received an intestinal transplant, so some T cells may come from the graft donor.

The DNA is TGTGCCAGCAGCTCGGCGGGGACAGGGGGGAACACTGAAGCTTTCTTT. Its translation reads: CASSSAGTGGNTEAFF. Recombination joined TRBV5-5 with TRBJ1-1, with TRBD1 matching 11 junction bases. Including the terminal cysteine and phenylalanine, the CDR3 comprises 16 residues. The retained sequence is limited to the CDR3, 48 bases, with the frame set at the first base. Trimming removed 3 bases from V and 1 base from J; the gene matches leave 5 bases unexplained. The germline V gene (reference sequence) provides CDR1 SGHKS and CDR2 YYEKEE.